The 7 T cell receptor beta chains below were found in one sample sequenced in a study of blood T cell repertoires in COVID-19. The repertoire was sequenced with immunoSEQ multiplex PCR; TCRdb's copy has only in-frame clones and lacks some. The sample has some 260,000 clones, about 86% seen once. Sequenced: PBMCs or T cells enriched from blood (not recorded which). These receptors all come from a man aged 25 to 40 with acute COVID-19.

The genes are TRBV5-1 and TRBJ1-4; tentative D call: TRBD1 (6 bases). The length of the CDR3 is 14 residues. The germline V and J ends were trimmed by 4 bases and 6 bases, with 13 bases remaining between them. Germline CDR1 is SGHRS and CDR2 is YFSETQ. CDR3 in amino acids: CASSTRDIDEKLFF. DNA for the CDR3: TGCGCCAGCAGCACCAGGGACATCGATGAAAAACTGTTTTTT. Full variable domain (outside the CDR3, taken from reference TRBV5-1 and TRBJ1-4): KAGVTQTPRYLIKTRGQQVTLSCSPISGHRSVSWYQQTPGQGLQFLFEYFSETQRNKGNFPGRFSGRQFSNSRSEMNVSTLELGDSALYLCASSTRDIDEKLFFGSGTQLSVL.

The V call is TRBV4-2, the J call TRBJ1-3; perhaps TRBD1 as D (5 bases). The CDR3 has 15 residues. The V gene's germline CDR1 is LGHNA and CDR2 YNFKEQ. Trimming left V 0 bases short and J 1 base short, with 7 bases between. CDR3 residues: CASSQDRGSGNTIYF. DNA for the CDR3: TGTGCCAGCAGCCAAGATCGGGGGTCTGGAAACACCATATATTTT.

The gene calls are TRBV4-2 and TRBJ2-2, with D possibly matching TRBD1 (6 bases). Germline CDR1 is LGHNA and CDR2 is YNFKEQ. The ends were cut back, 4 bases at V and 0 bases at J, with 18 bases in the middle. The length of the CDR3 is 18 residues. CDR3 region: CASSLRPLTGTNTGELFF. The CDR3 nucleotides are TGTGCCAGCAGCCTCCGACCCCTAACAGGGACGAACACCGGGGAGCTGTTTTTT.

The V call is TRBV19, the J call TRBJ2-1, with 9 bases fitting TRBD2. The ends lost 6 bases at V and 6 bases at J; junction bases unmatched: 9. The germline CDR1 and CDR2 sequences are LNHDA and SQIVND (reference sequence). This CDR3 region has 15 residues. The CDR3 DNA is TGTGCCAGTAGGGGGACTAGCCGTTTCGTCAATGAGCAGTTCTTC. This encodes CASRGTSRFVNEQFF.

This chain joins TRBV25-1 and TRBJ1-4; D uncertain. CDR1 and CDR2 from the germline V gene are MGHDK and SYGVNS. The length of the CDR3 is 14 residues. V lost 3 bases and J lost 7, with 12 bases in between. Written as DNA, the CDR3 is TGTGCCAGCAGTGAGCCCGGGATCGTTGAAAAACTGTTTTTT. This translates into CASSEPGIVEKLFF.

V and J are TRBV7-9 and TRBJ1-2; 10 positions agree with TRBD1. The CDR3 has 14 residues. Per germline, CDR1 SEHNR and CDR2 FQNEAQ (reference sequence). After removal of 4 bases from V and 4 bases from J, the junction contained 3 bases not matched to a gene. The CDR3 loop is CASSSGDRGYGYTF. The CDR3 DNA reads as TGTGCCAGCAGCTCGGGGGACAGGGGCTATGGCTACACCTTC.

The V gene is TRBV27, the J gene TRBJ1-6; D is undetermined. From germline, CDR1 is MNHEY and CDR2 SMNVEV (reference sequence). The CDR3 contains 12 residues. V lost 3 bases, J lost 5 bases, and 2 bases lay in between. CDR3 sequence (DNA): TGTGCCAGCAGTTTCAATAATTCACCCCTCCACTTT. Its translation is CASSFNNSPLHF.